This record concerns one TCR beta chain sequence. The CDR3 sequence is 16 residues long. V lost 8 bases, J lost 8 bases, and 16 bases stayed unmatched. The germline V gene has CDR1 LNHNV and CDR2 YYDKDF (reference sequence). These data originate in a study of cytomegalovirus exposure and HLA in healthy donors. PCR was performed using 60 Vbeta and 13 Jbeta primers. Only in-frame clones appear in the TCRdb table, and some are missing; sequencing was by immunoSEQ multiplex PCR. The data show over 150,000 clones, less than 90% seen once. This clonotype was sampled from a boy aged 2 to 9 in good health and CMV-seronegative. The J gene is TRBJ1-2, the V gene TRBV15; 11 positions match TRBD1. Sequencing was performed on PBMCs. CDR3 amino acids: CATVRGGQGGVEGYTF. The CDR3 DNA sequence: TGTGCCACCGTACGAGGGGGACAGGGGGGAGTAGAGGGCTACACCTTC.